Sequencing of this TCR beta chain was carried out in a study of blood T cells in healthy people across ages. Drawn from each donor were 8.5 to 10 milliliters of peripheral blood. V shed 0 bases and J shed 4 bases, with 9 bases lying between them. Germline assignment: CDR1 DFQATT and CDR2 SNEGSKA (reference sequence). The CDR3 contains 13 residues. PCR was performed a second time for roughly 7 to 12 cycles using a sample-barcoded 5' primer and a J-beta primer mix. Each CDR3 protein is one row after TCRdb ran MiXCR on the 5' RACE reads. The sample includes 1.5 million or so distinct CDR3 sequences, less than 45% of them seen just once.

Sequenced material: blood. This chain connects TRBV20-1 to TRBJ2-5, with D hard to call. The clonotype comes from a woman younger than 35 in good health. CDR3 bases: TGCAGTGCTAGAGACCCAGGCTCAGAGACCCAGTACTTC. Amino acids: CSARDPGSETQYF.